The sequence of this T cell receptor (beta chain) was determined in a study of brain T cells in children with intractable seizures. The CDR3 runs 19 residues. Germline lookup yields CDR1 LNHDA and CDR2 SQIVND (reference sequence). Trimming at V came to 5 bases and at J to 4 bases, leaving 18 bases not matched to a gene. Profiled with immunoSEQ multiplex PCR; TCRdb holds only in-frame clones, not every one. The table shows under 150,000 clones, with 85% to 95% occurring only once. The specimen was peripheral blood, collected at surgery. The chain has TRBV19 and TRBJ1-3; 9 bases map to TRBD1. The source is a boy under two years old with hemimegalencephaly and intractable seizures. CDR3 nucleotides: TGTGCCAGTAGTCCAACAGGGGGCTCGGGGCTTCTAATCGGAAACACCATATATTTT. It codes for CASSPTGGSGLLIGNTIYF.